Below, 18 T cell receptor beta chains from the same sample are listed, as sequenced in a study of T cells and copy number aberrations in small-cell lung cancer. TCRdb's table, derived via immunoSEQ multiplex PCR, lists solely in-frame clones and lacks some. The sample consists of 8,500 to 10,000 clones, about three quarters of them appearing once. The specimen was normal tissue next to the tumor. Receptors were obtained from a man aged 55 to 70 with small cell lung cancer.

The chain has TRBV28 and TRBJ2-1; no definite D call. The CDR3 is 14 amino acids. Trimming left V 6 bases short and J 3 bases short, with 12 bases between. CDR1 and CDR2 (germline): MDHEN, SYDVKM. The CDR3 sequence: CASSFLEFYNEQFF. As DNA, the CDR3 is TGTGCCAGCAGCTTCCTGGAGTTCTACAATGAGCAGTTCTTC.

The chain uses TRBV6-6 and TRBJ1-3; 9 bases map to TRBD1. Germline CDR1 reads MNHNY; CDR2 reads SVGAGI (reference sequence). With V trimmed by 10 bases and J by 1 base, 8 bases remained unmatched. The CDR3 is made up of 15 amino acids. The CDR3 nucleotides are TGTGCCACGGAGGGGGGGACAGGGTCTGGAAACACCATATATTTT. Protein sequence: CATEGGTGSGNTIYF.

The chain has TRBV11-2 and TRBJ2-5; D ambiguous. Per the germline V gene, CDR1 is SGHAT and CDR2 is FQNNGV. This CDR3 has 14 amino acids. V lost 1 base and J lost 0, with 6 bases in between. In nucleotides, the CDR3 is TGTGCCAGCAGCTTAGGAACAAACCAAGAGACCCAGTACTTC. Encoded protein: CASSLGTNQETQYF.

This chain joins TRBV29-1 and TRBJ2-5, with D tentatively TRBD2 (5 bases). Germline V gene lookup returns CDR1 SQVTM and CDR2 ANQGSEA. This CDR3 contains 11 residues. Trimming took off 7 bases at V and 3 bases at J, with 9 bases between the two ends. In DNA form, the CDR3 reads TGCAGCGGCAACGGGGAAGAGACCCAGTACTTC. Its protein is CSGNGEETQYF.

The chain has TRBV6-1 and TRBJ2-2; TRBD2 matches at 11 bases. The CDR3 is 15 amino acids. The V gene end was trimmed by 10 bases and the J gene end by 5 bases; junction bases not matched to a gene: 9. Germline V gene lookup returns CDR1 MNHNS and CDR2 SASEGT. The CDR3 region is CATGRASGGTGELFF. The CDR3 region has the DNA TGTGCCACAGGGAGGGCTAGCGGGGGGACCGGGGAGCTGTTTTTT.

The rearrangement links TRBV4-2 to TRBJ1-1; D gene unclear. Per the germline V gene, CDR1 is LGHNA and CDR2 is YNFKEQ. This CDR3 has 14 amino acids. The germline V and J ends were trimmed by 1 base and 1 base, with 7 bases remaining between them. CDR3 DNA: TGTGCCAGCAGCCAAGGCACAGAGAACACTGAAGCTTTCTTT. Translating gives CASSQGTENTEAFF.

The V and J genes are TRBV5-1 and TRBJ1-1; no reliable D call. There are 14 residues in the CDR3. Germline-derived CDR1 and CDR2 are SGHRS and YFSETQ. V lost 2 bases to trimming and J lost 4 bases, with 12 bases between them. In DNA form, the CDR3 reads TGCGCCAGCAGCTTTTCGGGTCTCCGCACTGAAGCTTTCTTT. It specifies CASSFSGLRTEAFF.

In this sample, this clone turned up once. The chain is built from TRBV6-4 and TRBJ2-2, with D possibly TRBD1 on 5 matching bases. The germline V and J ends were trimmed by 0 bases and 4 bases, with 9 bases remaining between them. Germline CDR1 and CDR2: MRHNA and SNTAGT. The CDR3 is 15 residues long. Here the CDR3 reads CASSDSITGTGELFF. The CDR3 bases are TGTGCCAGCAGTGACTCGATTACAGGCACCGGGGAGCTGTTTTTT.

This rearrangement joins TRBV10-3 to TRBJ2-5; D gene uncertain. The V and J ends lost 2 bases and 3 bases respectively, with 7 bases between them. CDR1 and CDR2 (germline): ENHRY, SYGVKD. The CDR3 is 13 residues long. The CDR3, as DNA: TGTGCCATCAGTGAGGGAAGTAAAGAGACCCAGTACTTC. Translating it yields CAISEGSKETQYF.

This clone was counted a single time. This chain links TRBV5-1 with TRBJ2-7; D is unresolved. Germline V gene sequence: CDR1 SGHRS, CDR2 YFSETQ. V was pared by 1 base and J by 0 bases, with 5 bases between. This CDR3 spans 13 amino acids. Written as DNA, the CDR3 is TGCGCCAGCAGCTTGCTCAGCTCCTACGAGCAGTACTTC. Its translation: CASSLLSSYEQYF.

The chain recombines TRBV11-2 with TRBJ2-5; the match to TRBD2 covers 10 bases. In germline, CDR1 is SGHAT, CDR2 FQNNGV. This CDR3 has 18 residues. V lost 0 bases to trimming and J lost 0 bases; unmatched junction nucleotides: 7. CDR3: CASSLEGELAGYQETQYF. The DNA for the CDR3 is TGTGCCAGCAGCTTAGAAGGGGAACTAGCGGGGTACCAAGAGACCCAGTACTTC. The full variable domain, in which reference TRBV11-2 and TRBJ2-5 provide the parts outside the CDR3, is EAGVAQSPRYKIIEKRQSVAFWCNPISGHATLYWYQQILGQGPKLLIQFQNNGVVDDSQLPKDRFSAERLKGVDSTLKIQPAKLEDSAVYLCASSLEGELAGYQETQYFGPGTRLLVL.

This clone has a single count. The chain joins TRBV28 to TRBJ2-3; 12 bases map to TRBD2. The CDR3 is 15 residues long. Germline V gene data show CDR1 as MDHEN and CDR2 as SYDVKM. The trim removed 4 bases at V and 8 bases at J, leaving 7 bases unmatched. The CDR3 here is CASSSPSGRAFTQYF. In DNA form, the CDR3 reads TGTGCCAGCAGTTCTCCTAGCGGGAGGGCCTTTACGCAGTATTTT.

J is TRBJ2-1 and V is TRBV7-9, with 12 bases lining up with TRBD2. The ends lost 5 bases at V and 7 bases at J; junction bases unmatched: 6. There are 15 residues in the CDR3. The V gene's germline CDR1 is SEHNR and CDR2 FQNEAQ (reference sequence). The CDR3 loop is CASSKTSGRYNEQFF. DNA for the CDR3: TGTGCCAGCAGCAAAACTAGCGGGAGGTATAATGAGCAGTTCTTC.

Here the CDR3 reads CASTVGTGGEKLFF. The CDR3 nucleotides are TGTGCCAGCACTGTTGGGACAGGGGGTGAAAAACTGTTTTTT. The chain carries TRBV2 and TRBJ1-4, with 11 bases identical to TRBD1. CDR3 length: 14 residues. V gave up 7 bases and J gave up 7 bases; unmatched junction bases: 5. The germline V gene has CDR1 SNHLY and CDR2 FYNNEI.

The CDR3 reads CASTAGWGTEAFF. CDR3 DNA: TGTGCCAGCACAGCGGGATGGGGGACTGAAGCTTTCTTT. The rearrangement uses TRBV6-5 and TRBJ1-1, with a tentative D call TRBD1 (5 bases). From germline, CDR1 is MNHEY and CDR2 SVGAGI. The CDR3 covers 13 residues. Deletions cut 7 bases from V and 5 bases from J, with 14 bases between.

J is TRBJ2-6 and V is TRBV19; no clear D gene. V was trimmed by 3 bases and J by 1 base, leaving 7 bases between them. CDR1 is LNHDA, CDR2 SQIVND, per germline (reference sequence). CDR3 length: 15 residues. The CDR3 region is CASSILSSGANVLTF. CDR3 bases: TGTGCCAGTAGTATTCTGAGTTCTGGGGCCAACGTCCTGACTTTC.

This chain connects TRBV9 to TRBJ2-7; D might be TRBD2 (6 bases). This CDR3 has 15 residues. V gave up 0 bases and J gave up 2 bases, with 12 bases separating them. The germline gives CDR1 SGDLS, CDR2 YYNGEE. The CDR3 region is CASSVEAGRAYEQYF. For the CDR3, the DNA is TGTGCCAGCAGCGTAGAGGCGGGGCGGGCCTACGAGCAGTACTTC.

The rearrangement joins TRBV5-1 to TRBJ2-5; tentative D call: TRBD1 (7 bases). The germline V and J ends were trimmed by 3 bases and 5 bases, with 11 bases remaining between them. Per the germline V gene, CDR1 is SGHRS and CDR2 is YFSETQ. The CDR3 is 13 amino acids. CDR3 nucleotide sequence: TGCGCCAGCAGCTGGCCAGGGGGGGAGACCCAGTACTTC. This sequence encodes CASSWPGGETQYF.